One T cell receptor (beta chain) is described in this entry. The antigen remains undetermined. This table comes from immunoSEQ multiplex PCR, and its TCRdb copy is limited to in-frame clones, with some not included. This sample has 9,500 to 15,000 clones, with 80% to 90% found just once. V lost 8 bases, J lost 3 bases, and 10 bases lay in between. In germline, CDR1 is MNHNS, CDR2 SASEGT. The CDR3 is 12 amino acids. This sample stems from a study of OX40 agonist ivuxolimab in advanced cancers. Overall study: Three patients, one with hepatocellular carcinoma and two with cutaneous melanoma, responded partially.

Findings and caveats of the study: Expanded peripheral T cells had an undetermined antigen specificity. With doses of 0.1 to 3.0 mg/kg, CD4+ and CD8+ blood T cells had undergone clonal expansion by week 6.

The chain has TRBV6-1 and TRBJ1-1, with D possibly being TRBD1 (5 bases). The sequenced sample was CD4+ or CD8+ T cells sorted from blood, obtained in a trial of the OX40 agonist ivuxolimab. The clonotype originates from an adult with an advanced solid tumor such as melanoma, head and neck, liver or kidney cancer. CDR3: CASVAGDTEAFF. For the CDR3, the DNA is TGTGCCAGCGTGGCGGGGGACACTGAAGCTTTCTTT.